This TCR beta chain stems from a study of blood T cells in healthy people across ages. Overall study context: Template switching picked up about one barcoded beta molecule for each two T cells.

CDR3 size: 13 residues. Losses at the gene ends were 5 bases for V and 5 bases for J; bases not matched to a gene: 3. Looked up from germline, CDR1 is SGHNT and CDR2 is YYREEE (reference sequence). The donors, all healthy, were Caucasians living in Russia, aged about 6 to 100. In this sample, this clonotype turned up a few times. A second PCR, run for about 6 to 11 cycles, used a sample-barcoded 5' primer plus a J-beta primer mix. TCRdb re-derived calls from the 5' RACE reads in MiXCR, one entry per CDR3 protein. This sample has fewer than 2 million distinct CDR3 sequences, with about 39% found just once.

What was sequenced was blood. The rearrangement joins TRBV5-4 to TRBJ1-1; 10 positions agree with TRBD1. This sequence originates from a human donor in good health. The CDR3 bases are TGTGCCAGCAGGACGGGACAGGGGACTGAAGCTTTCTTT. It translates to CASRTGQGTEAFF.